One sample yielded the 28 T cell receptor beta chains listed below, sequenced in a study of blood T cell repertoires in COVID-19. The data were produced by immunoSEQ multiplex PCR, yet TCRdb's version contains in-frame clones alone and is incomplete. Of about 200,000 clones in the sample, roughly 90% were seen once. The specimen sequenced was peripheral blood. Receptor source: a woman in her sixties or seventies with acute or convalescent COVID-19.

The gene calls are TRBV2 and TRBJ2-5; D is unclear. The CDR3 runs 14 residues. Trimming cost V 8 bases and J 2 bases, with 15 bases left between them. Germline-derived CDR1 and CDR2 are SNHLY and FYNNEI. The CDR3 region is CASSVELIQETQYF. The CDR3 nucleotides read TGTGCCAGCTCTGTTGAACTGATACAAGAGACCCAGTACTTC.

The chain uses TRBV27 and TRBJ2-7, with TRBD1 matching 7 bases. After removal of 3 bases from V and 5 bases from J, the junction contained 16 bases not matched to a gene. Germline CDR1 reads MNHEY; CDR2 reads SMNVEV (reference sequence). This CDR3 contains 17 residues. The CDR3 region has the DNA TGTGCCAGCAGTTTGGCCGCCTTCGGGACAGCGAGGAACGAGCAGTACTTC. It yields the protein CASSLAAFGTARNEQYF.

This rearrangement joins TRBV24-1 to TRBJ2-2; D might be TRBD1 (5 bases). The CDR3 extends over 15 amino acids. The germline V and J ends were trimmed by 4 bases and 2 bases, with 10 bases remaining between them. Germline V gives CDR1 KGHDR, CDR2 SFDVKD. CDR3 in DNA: TGTGCCACCAGTGACCGACAGAGAAACACCGGGGAGCTGTTTTTT. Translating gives CATSDRQRNTGELFF.

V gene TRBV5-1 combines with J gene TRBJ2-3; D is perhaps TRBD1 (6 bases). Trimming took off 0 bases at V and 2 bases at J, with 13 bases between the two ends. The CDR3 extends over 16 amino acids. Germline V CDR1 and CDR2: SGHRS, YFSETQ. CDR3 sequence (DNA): TGCGCCAGCAGCTTGGGAGGGGCAGGGGTCACAGATACGCAGTATTTT. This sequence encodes CASSLGGAGVTDTQYF.

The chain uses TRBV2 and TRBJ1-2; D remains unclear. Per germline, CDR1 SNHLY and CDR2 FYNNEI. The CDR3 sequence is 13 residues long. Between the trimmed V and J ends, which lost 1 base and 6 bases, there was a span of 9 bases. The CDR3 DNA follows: TGTGCCAGCAGTGAAGGGAGGGTAAATGGCTACACCTTC. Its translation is CASSEGRVNGYTF.

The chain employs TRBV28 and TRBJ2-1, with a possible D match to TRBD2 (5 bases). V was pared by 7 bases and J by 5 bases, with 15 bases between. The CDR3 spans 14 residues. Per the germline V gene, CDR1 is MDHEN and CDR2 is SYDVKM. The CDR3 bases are TGTGCCAGCACCCTCAGGCTAGCCCACAATGAGCAGTTCTTC. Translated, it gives CASTLRLAHNEQFF. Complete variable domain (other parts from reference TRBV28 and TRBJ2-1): DVKVTQSSRYLVKRTGEKVFLECVQDMDHENMFWYRQDPGLGLRLIYFSYDVKMKEKGDIPEGYSVSREKKERFSLILESASTNQTSMYLCASTLRLAHNEQFFGPGTRLTVL.

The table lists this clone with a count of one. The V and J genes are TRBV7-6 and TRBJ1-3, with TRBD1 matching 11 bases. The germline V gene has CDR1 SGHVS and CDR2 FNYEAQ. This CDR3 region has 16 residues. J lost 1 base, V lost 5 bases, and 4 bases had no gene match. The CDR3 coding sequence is TGTGCCAGCAGCCCCGGGACAGGGGGATCTGGAAACACCATATATTTT. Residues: CASSPGTGGSGNTIYF.

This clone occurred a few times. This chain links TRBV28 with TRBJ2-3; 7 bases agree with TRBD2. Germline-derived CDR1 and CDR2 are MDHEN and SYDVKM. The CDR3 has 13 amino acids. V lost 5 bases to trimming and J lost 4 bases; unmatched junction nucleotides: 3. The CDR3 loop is CASSTSAPDTQYF. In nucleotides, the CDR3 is TGTGCCAGCAGTACTAGCGCGCCAGATACGCAGTATTTT.

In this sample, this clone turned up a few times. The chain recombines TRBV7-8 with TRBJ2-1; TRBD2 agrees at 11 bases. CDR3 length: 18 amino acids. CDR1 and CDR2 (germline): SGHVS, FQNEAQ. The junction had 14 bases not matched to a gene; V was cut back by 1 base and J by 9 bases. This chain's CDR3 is CASSLVVAGGSWAGEQFF. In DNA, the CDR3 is TGTGCCAGCAGCTTAGTTGTAGCGGGAGGGAGCTGGGCGGGTGAGCAGTTCTTC. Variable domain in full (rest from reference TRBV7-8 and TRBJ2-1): GAGVSQSPRYKVAKRGQDVALRCDPISGHVSLFWYQQALGQGPEFLTYFQNEAQLDKSGLPSDRFFAERPEGSVSTLKIQRTQQEDSAVYLCASSLVVAGGSWAGEQFFGPGTRLTVL.

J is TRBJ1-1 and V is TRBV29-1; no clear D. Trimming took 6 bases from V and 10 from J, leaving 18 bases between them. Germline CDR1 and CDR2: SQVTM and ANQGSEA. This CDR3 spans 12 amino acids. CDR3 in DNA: TGCAGCGTGAGGGATGCGGGTGATCCAGCTTTCTTT. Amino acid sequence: CSVRDAGDPAFF.

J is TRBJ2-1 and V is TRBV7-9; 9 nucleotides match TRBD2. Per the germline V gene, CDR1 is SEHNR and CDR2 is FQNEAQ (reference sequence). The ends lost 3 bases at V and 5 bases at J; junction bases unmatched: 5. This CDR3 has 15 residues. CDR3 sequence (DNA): TGTGCCAGCAGCTTCCTAGCGGGGCGGAACAATGAGCAGTTCTTC. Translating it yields CASSFLAGRNNEQFF.

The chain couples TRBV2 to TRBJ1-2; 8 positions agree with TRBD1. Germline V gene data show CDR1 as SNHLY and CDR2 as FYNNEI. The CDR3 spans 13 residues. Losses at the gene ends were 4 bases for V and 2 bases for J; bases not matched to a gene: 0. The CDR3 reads CASSGDRNYGYTF. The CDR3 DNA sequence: TGTGCCAGCAGTGGGGACAGGAACTATGGCTACACCTTC.

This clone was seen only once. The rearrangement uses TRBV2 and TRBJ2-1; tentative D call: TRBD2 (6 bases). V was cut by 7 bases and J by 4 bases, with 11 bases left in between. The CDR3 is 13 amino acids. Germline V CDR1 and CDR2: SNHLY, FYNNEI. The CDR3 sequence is CASMWREYNEQFF. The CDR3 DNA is TGTGCCAGCATGTGGCGGGAATACAATGAGCAGTTCTTC.

The CDR3 loop is CASGRGRNTEAFF. The CDR3 DNA is TGTGCCAGCGGTAGAGGGCGGAACACTGAAGCTTTCTTT. The chain uses TRBV27 and TRBJ1-1, with D hard to call. Between the trimmed V and J ends, which lost 8 bases and 1 base, there was a span of 11 bases. The CDR3 runs to 13 residues. The germline V gene encodes CDR1 MNHEY and CDR2 SMNVEV (reference sequence).

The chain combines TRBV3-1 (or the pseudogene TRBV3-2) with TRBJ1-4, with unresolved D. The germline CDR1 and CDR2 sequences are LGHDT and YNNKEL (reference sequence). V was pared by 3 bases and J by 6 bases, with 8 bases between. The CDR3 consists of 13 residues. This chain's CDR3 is CASSQRMDEKLFF. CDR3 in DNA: TGTGCCAGCAGCCAGAGAATGGATGAAAAACTGTTTTTT.

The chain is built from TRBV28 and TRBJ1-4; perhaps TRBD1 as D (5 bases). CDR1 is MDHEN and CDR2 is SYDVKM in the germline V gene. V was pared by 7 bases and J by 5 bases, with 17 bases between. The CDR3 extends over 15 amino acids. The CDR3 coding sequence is TGTGCCAGCACCGAAGCGGGACTGCCGAATGAAAAACTGTTTTTT. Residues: CASTEAGLPNEKLFF.

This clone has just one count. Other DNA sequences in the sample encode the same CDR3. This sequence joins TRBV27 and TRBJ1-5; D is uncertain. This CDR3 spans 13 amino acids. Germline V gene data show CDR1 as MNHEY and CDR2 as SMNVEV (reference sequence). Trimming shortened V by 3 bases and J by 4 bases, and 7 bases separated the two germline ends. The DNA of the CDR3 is TGTGCCAGCAGTTTGGTCGGTAATCAGCCCCAGCATTTT. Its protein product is CASSLVGNQPQHF.

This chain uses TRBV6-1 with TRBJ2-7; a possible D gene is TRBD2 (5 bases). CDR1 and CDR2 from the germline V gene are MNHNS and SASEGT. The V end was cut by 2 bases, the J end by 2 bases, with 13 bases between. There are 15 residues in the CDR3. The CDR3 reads CASSEQVGAPYEQYF. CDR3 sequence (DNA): TGTGCCAGCAGTGAACAGGTGGGAGCCCCCTACGAGCAGTACTTC.

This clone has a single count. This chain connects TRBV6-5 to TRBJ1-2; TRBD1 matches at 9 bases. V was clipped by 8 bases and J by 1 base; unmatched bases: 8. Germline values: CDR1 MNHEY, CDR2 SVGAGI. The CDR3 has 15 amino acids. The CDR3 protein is CASFSRQGDNYGYTF. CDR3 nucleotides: TGTGCCAGCTTTAGTCGACAGGGGGATAACTATGGCTACACCTTC.

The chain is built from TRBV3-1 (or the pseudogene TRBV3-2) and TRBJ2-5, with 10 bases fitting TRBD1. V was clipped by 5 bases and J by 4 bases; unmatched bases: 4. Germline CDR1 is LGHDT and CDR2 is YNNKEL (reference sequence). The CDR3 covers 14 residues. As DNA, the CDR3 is TGTGCCAGCAGCACGGGACAGGGGTCAGAGACCCAGTACTTC. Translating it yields CASSTGQGSETQYF.

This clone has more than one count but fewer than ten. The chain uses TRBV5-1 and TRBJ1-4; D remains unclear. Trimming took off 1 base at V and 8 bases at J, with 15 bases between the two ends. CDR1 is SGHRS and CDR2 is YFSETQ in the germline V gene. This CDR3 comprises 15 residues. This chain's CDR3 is CASSLSLGADEKLFF. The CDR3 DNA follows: TGCGCCAGCAGCTTGTCTTTGGGAGCTGACGAAAAACTGTTTTTT.

The CDR3 bases are TGCGCCAGTCTCGGGACAGGGCTCGGGAACACTGAAGCTTTCTTT. This translates into CASLGTGLGNTEAFF. The chain is built from TRBV10-2 and TRBJ1-1, with 9 bases fitting TRBD1. Germline loops: CDR1 WSHSY, CDR2 SAAADI. The CDR3 length is 15 residues. The junction had 9 bases not matched to a gene; V was cut back by 9 bases and J by 1 base.

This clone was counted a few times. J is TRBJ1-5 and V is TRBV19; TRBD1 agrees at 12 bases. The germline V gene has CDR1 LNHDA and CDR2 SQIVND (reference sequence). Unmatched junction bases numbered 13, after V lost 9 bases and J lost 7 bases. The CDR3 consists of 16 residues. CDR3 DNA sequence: TGTGCCAGCGCAACGCCCGGGACAGGGGGCGTCCAGCCCCAGCATTTT. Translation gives CASATPGTGGVQPQHF.

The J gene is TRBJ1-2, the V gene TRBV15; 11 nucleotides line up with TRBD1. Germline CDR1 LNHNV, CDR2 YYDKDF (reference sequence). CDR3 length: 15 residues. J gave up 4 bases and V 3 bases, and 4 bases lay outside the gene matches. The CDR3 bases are TGTGCCACCAGCAGGGGACAGGGGGGCCTCTATGGCTACACCTTC. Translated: CATSRGQGGLYGYTF.

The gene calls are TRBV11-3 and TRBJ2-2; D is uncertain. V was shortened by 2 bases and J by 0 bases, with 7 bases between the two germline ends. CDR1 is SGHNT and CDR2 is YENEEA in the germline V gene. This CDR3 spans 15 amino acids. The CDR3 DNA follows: TGTGCCAGCAGCTTATTCCCGTCGAACACCGGGGAGCTGTTTTTT. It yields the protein CASSLFPSNTGELFF.

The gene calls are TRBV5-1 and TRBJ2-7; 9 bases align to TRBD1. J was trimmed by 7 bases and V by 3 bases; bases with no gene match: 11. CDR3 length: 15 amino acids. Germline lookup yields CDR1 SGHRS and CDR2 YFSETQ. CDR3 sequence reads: CASSSPGTGPGEQYF. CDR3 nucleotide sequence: TGCGCCAGCAGCTCCCCCGGGACAGGGCCGGGAGAGCAGTACTTC.

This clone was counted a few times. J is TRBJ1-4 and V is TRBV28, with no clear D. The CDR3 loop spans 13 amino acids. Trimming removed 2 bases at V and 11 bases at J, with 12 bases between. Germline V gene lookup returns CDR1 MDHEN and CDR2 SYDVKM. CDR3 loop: CASSLEGWRKLFF. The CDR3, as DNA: TGTGCCAGCAGTTTAGAGGGTTGGCGGAAACTGTTTTTT.

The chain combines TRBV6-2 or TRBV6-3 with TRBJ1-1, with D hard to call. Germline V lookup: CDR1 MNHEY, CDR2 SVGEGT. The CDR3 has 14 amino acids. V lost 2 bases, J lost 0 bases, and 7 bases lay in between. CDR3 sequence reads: CASSYRSVNTEAFF. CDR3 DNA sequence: TGTGCCAGCAGTTACCGTTCGGTGAACACTGAAGCTTTCTTT.